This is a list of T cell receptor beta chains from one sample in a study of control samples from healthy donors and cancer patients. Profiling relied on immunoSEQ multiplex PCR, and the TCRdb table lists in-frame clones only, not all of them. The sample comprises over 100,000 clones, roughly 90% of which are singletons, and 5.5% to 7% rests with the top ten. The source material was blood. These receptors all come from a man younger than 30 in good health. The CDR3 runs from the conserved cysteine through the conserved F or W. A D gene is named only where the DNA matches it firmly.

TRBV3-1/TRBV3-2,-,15,CASSQGGGVGTEAFF
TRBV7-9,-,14,CASSLANSLYGYTF
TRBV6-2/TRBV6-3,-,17,CASSYSTGTYSNQPQHF
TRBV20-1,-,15,CSASRRGKLYNEQFF
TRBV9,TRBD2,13,CASGSGGGGEQFF
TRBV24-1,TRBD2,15,CATSDKGGLDGEQFF
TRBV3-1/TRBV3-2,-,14,CASRGGGGADTQYF
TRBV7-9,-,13,CASSFGVNQPQHF
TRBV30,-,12,CAWSSGNYGYTF
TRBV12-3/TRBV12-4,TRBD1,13,CASSQGGRSEAFF
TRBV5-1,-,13,CASRLDSEQPQHF
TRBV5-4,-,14,CASTTRLGNRKAFF
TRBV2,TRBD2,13,CAVPRGREETQYF
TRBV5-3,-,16,CARSLATESSYNEQFF
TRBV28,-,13,CASSFLEQGRAFF
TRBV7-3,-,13,CASSLRADTEAFF
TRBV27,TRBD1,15,CASSSGTGGRQPQHF
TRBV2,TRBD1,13,CASAGQANQPQHF
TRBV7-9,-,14,CASSLAAPLYGYTF
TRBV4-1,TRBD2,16,CASSQAGTSLYNEQFF
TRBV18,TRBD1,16,CASSHSGTASGNTIYF
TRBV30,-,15,CAWSPQGISGNTIYF
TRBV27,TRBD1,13,CASGGQGAREQYF
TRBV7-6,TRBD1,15,CASSPGTGGTQPQHF
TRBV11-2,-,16,CASSLLIGARGGELFF
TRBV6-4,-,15,CASPDRLEGTDTQYF
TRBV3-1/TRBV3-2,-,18,CASSQEQGGAPTNEKLFF
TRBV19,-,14,CASSAGDFHYGYTF
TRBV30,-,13,CAWGQRSNQPQHF
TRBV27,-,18,CASSLLPSGLLGNTEAFF
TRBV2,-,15,CASSGEMQGVMPQHF
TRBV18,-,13,CASSSVAGDGYTF
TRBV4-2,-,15,CASSTLGPPNEKLFF
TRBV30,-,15,CAWSVPGAGEETQYF
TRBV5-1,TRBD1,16,CASSVTGTGIADTQYF
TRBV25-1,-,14,CASSEQGAKNIQYF
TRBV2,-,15,CASSNFQGRNSPLHF
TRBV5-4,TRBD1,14,CASSLTGAGTEAFF
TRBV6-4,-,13,CASSVVKINEQYF
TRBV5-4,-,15,CASSLGPASGNTIYF
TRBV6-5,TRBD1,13,CASNRDRDETQYF
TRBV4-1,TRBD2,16,CASSEMGGGASDTQYF
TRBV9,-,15,CASSLSLSSYNEQFF
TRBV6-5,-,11,CASRTTNEQFF
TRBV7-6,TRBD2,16,CASRLSGGPIYNEQFF
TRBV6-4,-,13,CASSDSNGYEQYF
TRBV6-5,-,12,CASSSLGAELFF
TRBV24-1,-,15,CATRFRQEGTDTQYF
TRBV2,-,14,CASSEGPLGNTIYF
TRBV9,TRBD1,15,CASSAGTVGDSPLHF
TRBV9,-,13,CASSGGLGGEAFF
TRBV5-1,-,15,CASSYQSAESYEQYF
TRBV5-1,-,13,CASSFRGNTEAFF
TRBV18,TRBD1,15,CASSQQGIVDTEAFF
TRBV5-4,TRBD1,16,CASSRDGGRGRDTQYF